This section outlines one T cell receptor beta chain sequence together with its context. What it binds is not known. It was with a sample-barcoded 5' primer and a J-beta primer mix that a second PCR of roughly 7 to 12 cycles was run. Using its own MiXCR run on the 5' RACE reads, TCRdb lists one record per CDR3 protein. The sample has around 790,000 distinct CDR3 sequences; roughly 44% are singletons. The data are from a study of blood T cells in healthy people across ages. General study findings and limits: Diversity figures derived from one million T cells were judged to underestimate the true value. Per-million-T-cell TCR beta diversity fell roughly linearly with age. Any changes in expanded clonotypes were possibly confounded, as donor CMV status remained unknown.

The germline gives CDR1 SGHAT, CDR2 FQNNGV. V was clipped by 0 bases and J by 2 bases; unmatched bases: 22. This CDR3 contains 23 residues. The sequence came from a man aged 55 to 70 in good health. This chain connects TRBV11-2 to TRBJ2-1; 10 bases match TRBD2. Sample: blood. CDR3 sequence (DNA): TGTGCCAGCAGCTTAGAGGGCTCGCAGGGCCTAGCGGGGGCTTTTCGAACCTACAATGAGCAGTTCTTC. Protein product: CASSLEGSQGLAGAFRTYNEQFF.